The T cell receptor beta chain under discussion was sequenced for a study of cytomegalovirus exposure and HLA in healthy donors. Looking at the study overall: It was reported in a later analysis that the same platform had been used for the 110 or so validation repertoires as for the 550 to 700 first-cohort repertoires. Study findings and constraints: Listed as cytomegalovirus-associated were roughly 180 TCR beta chains.

This clone was recorded once. As yet, its antigen is unknown. This CDR3 region has 14 residues. Germline CDR1 is WNHNN and CDR2 is SYGVQD (reference sequence). J was trimmed by 5 bases and V by 6 bases; bases with no gene match: 6. Profiling relied on immunoSEQ multiplex PCR, and the TCRdb table lists in-frame clones only, not all of them. This table has more than 95,000 clones, about 88% appearing once. The V gene is TRBV10-1, the J gene TRBJ2-2, with TRBD1 identical over 7 bases. Sequences were obtained from PBMCs. The TCR was taken from a woman younger than 35 in good health and CMV-seronegative. CDR3 sequence reads: CASRLGQTTGELFF. CDR3 DNA: TGCGCCAGCAGGCTGGGACAGACAACCGGGGAGCTGTTTTTT.